Following are 25 T cell receptor beta chains from one sample sequenced in a study of blood T cell repertoires in COVID-19. Sequenced by immunoSEQ multiplex PCR; TCRdb stores in-frame clones only, minus some. Of roughly 66,000 clones listed, 65% to 90% are singletons. The specimen was peripheral blood. These receptors originate from a man between 60 and 75 years old with acute or convalescent COVID-19.

The gene calls are TRBV14 and TRBJ1-3, with 7 bases lining up with TRBD1. The V segment lost 4 bases and the J segment 1 base; nucleotides outside the gene matches: 7. This CDR3 spans 16 amino acids. The germline CDR1 and CDR2 sequences are SGHDN and FVKESK. For the CDR3, the DNA is TGTGCCAGCAGCCCCTTCGGGACAGAATCTGGAAACACCATATATTTT. It specifies CASSPFGTESGNTIYF. The entire variable domain, with the rest obtained from reference TRBV14 and TRBJ1-3, is as follows: EAGVTQFPSHSVIEKGQTVTLRCDPISGHDNLYWYRRVMGKEIKFLLHFVKESKQDESGMPNNRFLAERTGGTYSTLKVQPAELEDSGVYFCASSPFGTESGNTIYFGEGSWLTVV.

This clone has only one observation. J is TRBJ1-5 and V is TRBV7-9; 7 bases are shared with TRBD1. The CDR3 consists of 14 residues. Germline-derived CDR1 and CDR2 are SEHNR and FQNEAQ (reference sequence). The V segment lost 5 bases and the J segment 5 bases; nucleotides outside the gene matches: 6. This CDR3 is CASSPDRDDQPQHF. The CDR3 DNA reads TGTGCCAGCAGCCCCGACAGGGACGATCAGCCCCAGCATTTT.

The J gene is TRBJ2-2, the V gene TRBV9, with D unresolved. This CDR3 spans 14 amino acids. Germline values: CDR1 SGDLS, CDR2 YYNGEE. V was pared by 3 bases and J by 0 bases, with 6 bases between. The CDR3 coding sequence is TGTGCCAGCAGCGCACAGCCGAACACCGGGGAGCTGTTTTTT. It specifies CASSAQPNTGELFF.

The chain joins TRBV14 to TRBJ1-2; tentatively, D is TRBD1 (5 bases). V lost 4 bases and J lost 8, with 20 bases in between. The CDR3 has 15 amino acids. CDR1 and CDR2 from the germline V gene are SGHDN and FVKESK. The CDR3 region has the DNA TGTGCCAGCAGCCGTTTCCAGGAACCAGGGAACGGCTACACCTTC. Translation: CASSRFQEPGNGYTF.

The V gene is TRBV4-2, the J gene TRBJ2-2, with D uncertain. CDR3 length equals 15 residues. V was clipped by 0 bases and J by 3 bases, with 8 bases between them. CDR1 is LGHNA, CDR2 YNFKEQ, per germline. DNA for the CDR3: TGTGCCAGCAGCCAAGACAACTTGGACACCGGGGAGCTGTTTTTT. Translating gives CASSQDNLDTGELFF.

V is TRBV11-3 and J is TRBJ1-1; tentatively, D is TRBD1 (5 bases). V was clipped by 5 bases and J by 13 bases, with 26 bases between them. Germline CDR1 is SGHNT and CDR2 is YENEEA. The CDR3 length is 15 residues. CDR3 DNA: TGTGCCAGCAGCCCACGGGGGGATCCCGGTGAGGGGAGTTTCTTT. It specifies CASSPRGDPGEGSFF.

The J gene is TRBJ1-1, the V gene TRBV6-4; TRBD1 aligns across 10 bases. J was trimmed by 4 bases and V by 5 bases; bases with no gene match: 10. The CDR3 runs to 16 residues. Germline CDR1 reads MRHNA; CDR2 reads SNTAGT. The chain's CDR3 is CASSRNPGQGSTEAFF. The CDR3 DNA sequence: TGTGCCAGCAGTCGTAATCCGGGACAGGGGAGCACTGAAGCTTTCTTT.

The J gene is TRBJ1-1, the V gene TRBV5-1; 11 nucleotides align to TRBD1. The CDR3 has 15 residues. Germline V lookup: CDR1 SGHRS, CDR2 YFSETQ. Trimming cost V 4 bases and J 5 bases; bases outside gene matches: 7. The CDR3 DNA reads as TGCGCCAGCAGCGTGGACAGGGGGCGCGGGACTGAAGCTTTCTTT. Translated, it gives CASSVDRGRGTEAFF.

J is TRBJ1-5 and V is TRBV6-1; D is perhaps TRBD1 (5 bases). The CDR3 length is 14 residues. Deletions cut 2 bases from V and 7 bases from J, with 12 bases between. Germline V gene data show CDR1 as MNHNS and CDR2 as SASEGT. The CDR3 here is CASSESGGLQPQHF. CDR3 nucleotide sequence: TGTGCCAGCAGTGAAAGCGGGGGTTTACAGCCCCAGCATTTT.

On this clone: The junction shows a germline mismatch at one end, possibly a read error. Other DNA sequences in the sample encode the same CDR3. The gene calls are TRBV9 and TRBJ1-2; 7 positions agree with TRBD1. The CDR3 spans 16 residues. CDR1 SGDLS and CDR2 YYNGEE come from the germline V gene. In nucleotides, the CDR3 is TGCGCCAGCAGCCAAGAACCGACCGGGACAGTTGACGGCTACACCTTC. Protein: CASSQEPTGTVDGYTF.

This chain joins TRBV7-2 and TRBJ1-5; 8 bases are shared with TRBD1. This CDR3 has 16 amino acids. Per the germline V gene, CDR1 is SGHTA and CDR2 is FQGNSA. Trimming removed 5 bases from V and 9 bases from J; junction bases left unmatched: 15. The CDR3 nucleotides read TGTGCCAGCAGCAGCCACCGGGACAGGTCTATAGGGCCCCAGCATTTT. It yields the protein CASSSHRDRSIGPQHF.

This clone showed up many times. This chain connects TRBV19 to TRBJ2-6; D not resolved. The CDR3 is 14 residues long. V was trimmed by 6 bases and J by 2 bases, leaving 8 bases between them. Looked up from germline, CDR1 is LNHDA and CDR2 is SQIVND (reference sequence). The CDR3 nucleotides are TGTGCCAGTAGATTTTATCCTGGGGCCAACGTCCTGACTTTC. It is translated as CASRFYPGANVLTF.

The chain has TRBV27 and TRBJ2-3; 10 bases map to TRBD2. Per the germline V gene, CDR1 is MNHEY and CDR2 is SMNVEV (reference sequence). There are 16 residues in the CDR3. Trimming cost V 7 bases and J 8 bases; bases outside gene matches: 15. The CDR3 loop is CASTTPAGGSGGTQYF. DNA of the CDR3: TGTGCCAGCACTACCCCAGCGGGGGGGTCTGGGGGTACGCAGTATTTT.

This rearrangement joins TRBV5-5 to TRBJ1-1; D not certain. The germline V gene has CDR1 SGHKS and CDR2 YYEKEE (reference sequence). CDR3 length: 15 amino acids. V lost 4 bases and J lost 10, with 23 bases in between. CDR3 in amino acids: CASSPTATPGVAAFF. The CDR3 region has the DNA TGTGCCAGCAGCCCCACCGCGACACCCGGGGTAGCAGCTTTCTTT.

The chain links TRBV7-6 to TRBJ1-1; 7 bases align to TRBD1. The CDR3 runs to 15 residues. Germline assignment: CDR1 SGHVS and CDR2 FNYEAQ. J lost 2 bases, V lost 4 bases, and 7 bases had no gene match. CDR3 nucleotide sequence: TGTGCCAGCAGCTCCACAGGGGCTCGAAACACTGAAGCTTTCTTT. This translates into CASSSTGARNTEAFF.

This chain links TRBV28 with TRBJ2-5, with TRBD1 identical over 10 bases. The CDR3 spans 15 residues. With 5 bases clipped from V and 5 bases from J, the junction kept 8 bases outside the gene matches. The V gene's germline CDR1 is MDHEN and CDR2 SYDVKM. CDR3: CASSDGTGEGETQYF. The DNA for the CDR3 is TGTGCCAGCAGTGACGGGACAGGGGAAGGGGAGACCCAGTACTTC.

V and J are TRBV11-2 and TRBJ1-3; unclear D gene. Per the germline V gene, CDR1 is SGHAT and CDR2 is FQNNGV. The V and J ends lost 3 bases and 0 bases respectively, with 9 bases between them. CDR3 size: 15 residues. In nucleotides, the CDR3 is TGTGCCAGCAGCTTTGGGCCGAGCTCTGGAAACACCATATATTTT. It codes for CASSFGPSSGNTIYF.

The chain employs TRBV6-5 and TRBJ1-6, with TRBD1 identical over 8 bases. CDR1 and CDR2 (germline): MNHEY, SVGAGI. V dropped 6 bases and J dropped 7; count of bases not matched to a gene: 5. The CDR3 has 14 residues. CDR3 coding DNA: TGTGCCAGCAGAGGGACAGGTCAAAATTCACCCCTCCACTTT. Protein sequence: CASRGTGQNSPLHF.

There are a few counts of this clone. This chain connects TRBV19 to TRBJ1-5, with a weak D call TRBD1 (5 bases). Germline lookup yields CDR1 LNHDA and CDR2 SQIVND (reference sequence). The CDR3 extends over 14 amino acids. Trimming left V 7 bases short and J 5 bases short, with 15 bases between. CDR3 sequence: CASIRERGDQPQHF. Written as DNA, the CDR3 is TGTGCCAGTATTCGGGAGAGGGGCGATCAGCCCCAGCATTTT.

J is TRBJ2-7 and V is TRBV5-6; tentative D call: TRBD1 (7 bases). This CDR3 comprises 15 residues. Germline V gene sequence: CDR1 SGHDT, CDR2 YYEEEE. V was trimmed by 4 bases and J by 9 bases, leaving 23 bases between them. The CDR3 DNA reads TGTGCCAGCAGCGGAATGTGGACAGGAGCCGGGGGGCAGTACTTC. This codes for CASSGMWTGAGGQYF.

The gene calls are TRBV7-8 and TRBJ2-7; maybe TRBD1 (6 bases). The CDR3 is 14 amino acids. Germline V gives CDR1 SGHVS, CDR2 FQNEAQ. V gave up 4 bases and J gave up 1 base, with 11 bases separating them. CDR3 nucleotides: TGTGCCAGCAGCTGGGGGACACCATCCTACGAGCAGTACTTC. Its translation: CASSWGTPSYEQYF. Variable domain in full (rest from reference TRBV7-8 and TRBJ2-7): GAGVSQSPRYKVAKRGQDVALRCDPISGHVSLFWYQQALGQGPEFLTYFQNEAQLDKSGLPSDRFFAERPEGSVSTLKIQRTQQEDSAVYLCASSWGTPSYEQYFGPGTRLTVT.

The chain links TRBV25-1 to TRBJ1-2; D might be TRBD1 (6 bases). The CDR3 is 14 amino acids. V was pared by 5 bases and J by 6 bases, with 16 bases between. Germline V gene lookup returns CDR1 MGHDK and CDR2 SYGVNS. CDR3 protein: CASSNPTGRHGYTF. The CDR3 bases are TGTGCCAGCAGTAATCCCACAGGGAGACATGGCTACACCTTC.

There are a few counts of this clone. The chain uses TRBV19 and TRBJ1-3, with D possibly being TRBD1 (5 bases). Germline values: CDR1 LNHDA, CDR2 SQIVND (reference sequence). Trimming took 1 base from V and 2 from J, leaving 9 bases between them. CDR3 length: 15 residues. This chain's CDR3 is CASSIGSRAGNTIYF. CDR3 nucleotides: TGTGCCAGTAGTATAGGGTCCAGGGCTGGAAACACCATATATTTT.

Here the CDR3 reads CASSLVGQGTAFF. CDR3 bases: TGTGCCAGCAGTTTAGTCGGACAGGGCACAGCTTTCTTT. This chain uses TRBV12-3 or TRBV12-4 with TRBJ1-1; TRBD1 aligns across 8 bases. With V trimmed by 1 base and J by 10 bases, 5 bases remained unmatched. CDR3 size: 13 residues.

This chain links TRBV19 with TRBJ1-1, with D tentatively TRBD1 (6 bases). Trimming shortened V by 5 bases and J by 4 bases, and 14 bases separated the two germline ends. The CDR3 has 14 residues. CDR1 is LNHDA and CDR2 is SQIVND in the germline V gene (reference sequence). The CDR3 reads CASSPRGGFTEAFF. In nucleotides, the CDR3 is TGTGCCAGTAGTCCCAGGGGAGGGTTCACTGAAGCTTTCTTT.